The clone carrying this T cell receptor beta chain came up many times. Its antigen is not identified. TCRdb reanalysed the RT-PCR reads using MiXCR and keeps one entry per CDR3 protein. The sample shows approximately 480,000 distinct CDR3 sequences, 10% to 11% of them seen only once. This sample is part of a study of response to subunit inactivated influenza vaccine. The study, taken as a whole, reports: The authors suggested that every seasonal influenza vaccination recruits few new T cells.

The germline CDR1 and CDR2 sequences are DFQATT and SNEGSKA (reference sequence). V shed 5 bases and J shed 6 bases, with 13 bases lying between them. The CDR3 has 12 amino acids. The sequence was collected from a man aged 50 to 59 who received an inactivated influenza vaccine. The sequenced sample was PBMCs from blood, obtained around seven weeks after vaccination. V usage is TRBV20-1 and J usage is TRBJ1-2; the D is unclear. The DNA for the CDR3 is TGCAGTGCTCTTCGCGTGCCCGATGGCTACACCTTC. Translation gives CSALRVPDGYTF.